This TCR beta chain stems from a study of T-cell memory formation after mild COVID-19. Study-level points and caveats: Contracting CD4+ clones were located mainly in CM and EM, and CD8+ clones in EMRA.

The authors produced TCR alpha and TCR beta cDNA libraries with sample barcodes and UMIs by 5'RACE using constant-segment primers. TCRdb itself ran the 5' RACE reads through MiXCR, one entry per CDR3 protein. The repertoire has fewer than 300,000 distinct CDR3 sequences, over 15% of them found once; the top ten carry 23%. Germline-derived CDR1 and CDR2 are PRHDT and FYEKMQ (reference sequence). V was clipped by 5 bases and J by 10 bases, with 21 bases between them. The CDR3 is 16 residues long. This clonotype has just a few counts. Antigen specificity is unknown. This sequence was found in a man younger than 35 who had mild COVID-19 (a few samples of this study predate the infection). Cell type and time point are not known. Specimen: PBMCs or a T cell subset sorted from them (not recorded which). V gene TRBV13 combines with J gene TRBJ1-6, with D possibly TRBD1 on 5 matching bases. The CDR3 sequence is CASSPAGTSPYSPLHF. The CDR3 coding sequence is TGTGCCAGCAGCCCCGCTGGGACGAGTCCGTACTCACCCCTCCACTTT.